The clone carrying this TCR beta chain was counted only a few times. This sample was included in a study of blood T cells in healthy people across ages. The authors ran a second PCR of about 6 to 11 cycles using a sample-barcoded 5' primer and a J-beta primer mix. TCRdb redid the calling of the 5' RACE reads with MiXCR, one entry per CDR3 protein. The data contain about 1 million distinct CDR3 sequences, 40% to 45% of them singletons. The J segment lost 1 base and the V segment lost 3 bases, leaving 3 bases of the junction unmatched. The CDR3 is made up of 15 amino acids. Germline CDR1 and CDR2: MNHEY and SMNVEV (reference sequence).

Sequenced input: blood. The chain recombines TRBV27 with TRBJ1-2; 9 nucleotides match TRBD1. This clonotype was obtained from a woman in her sixties in good health. Here the CDR3 DNA reads TGTGCCAGCAGTTTCGGGACAGGGTATAACTATGGCTACACCTTC. This codes for CASSFGTGYNYGYTF.